This T cell receptor beta chain was sequenced in a study of shared clonotypes between healthy human individuals. Study as a whole: Per-donor plates numbered three CD4 naive, three CD4 memory, two CD8 naive and one CD8 memory.

The CDR3 is 14 residues long. With 3 bases clipped from V and 7 bases from J, the junction kept 4 bases outside the gene matches. Germline assignment: CDR1 SGHRS and CDR2 YFSETQ. Points on this clone: Antigen specificity is unknown.

Assay used: immunoSEQ multiplex PCR; TCRdb lists only in-frame clones, some missing. Of under 2,500,000 clones in the sample, roughly 95% were seen once. The study, taken as a whole, reports: Only a few donors were included, so the genetic and exposure-history diversity represented was limited. Naive CD4 clonotype sharing across several donors was roughly 5%. Non-shared clonotypes had lower generation probabilities than those shared by all four donors.

The clonotype was recovered from a man aged 18 to 29 in good health. The sample was naive CD4+ T cells sorted from blood. Subset described: CD45RA+ positively selected. This chain connects TRBV5-1 to TRBJ1-6; TRBD1 aligns across 7 bases. Here the CDR3 DNA reads TGCGCCAGCAGCTCGGACAGGAGCAATTCACCCCTCCACTTT. Translated: CASSSDRSNSPLHF. The full variable domain, in which reference TRBV5-1 and TRBJ1-6 provide the parts outside the CDR3, is KAGVTQTPRYLIKTRGQQVTLSCSPISGHRSVSWYQQTPGQGLQFLFEYFSETQRNKGNFPGRFSGRQFSNSRSEMNVSTLELGDSALYLCASSSDRSNSPLHFGNGTRLTVT.